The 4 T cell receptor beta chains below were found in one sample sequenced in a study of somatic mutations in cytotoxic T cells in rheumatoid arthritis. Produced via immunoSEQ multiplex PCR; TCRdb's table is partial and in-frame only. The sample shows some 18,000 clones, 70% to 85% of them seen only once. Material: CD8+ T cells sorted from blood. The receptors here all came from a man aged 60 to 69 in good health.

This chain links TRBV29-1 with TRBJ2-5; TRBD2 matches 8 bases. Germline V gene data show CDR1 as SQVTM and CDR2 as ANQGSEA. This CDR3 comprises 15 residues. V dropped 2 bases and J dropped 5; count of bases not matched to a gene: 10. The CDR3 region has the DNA TGCAGCGTTGAACCCGGGAGGGGGAGTCGGGAGACCCAGTACTTC. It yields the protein CSVEPGRGSRETQYF. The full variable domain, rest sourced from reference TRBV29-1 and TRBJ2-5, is SAVISQKPSRDICQRGTSLTIQCQVDSQVTMMFWYRQQPGQSLTLIATANQGSEATYESGFVIDKFPISRPNLTFSTLTVSNMSPEDSSIYLCSVEPGRGSRETQYFGPGTRLLVL.

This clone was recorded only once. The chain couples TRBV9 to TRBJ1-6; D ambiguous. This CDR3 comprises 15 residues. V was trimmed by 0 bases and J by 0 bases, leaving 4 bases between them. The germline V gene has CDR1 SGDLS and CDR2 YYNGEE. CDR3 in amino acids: CASSVDSSYNSPLHF. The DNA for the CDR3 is TGTGCCAGCAGCGTAGACAGCTCCTATAATTCACCCCTCCACTTT.

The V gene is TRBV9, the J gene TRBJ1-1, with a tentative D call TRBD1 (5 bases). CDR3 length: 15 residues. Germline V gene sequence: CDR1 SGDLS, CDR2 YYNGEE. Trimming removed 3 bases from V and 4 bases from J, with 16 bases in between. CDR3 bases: TGTGCCAGCAGCGAGGGATTGAGTGGGGCCACTGAAGCTTTCTTT. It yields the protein CASSEGLSGATEAFF.

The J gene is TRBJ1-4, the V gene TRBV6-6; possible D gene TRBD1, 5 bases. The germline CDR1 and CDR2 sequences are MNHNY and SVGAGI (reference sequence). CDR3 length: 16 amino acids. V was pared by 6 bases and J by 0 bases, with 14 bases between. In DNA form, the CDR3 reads TGTGCCAGCAGACGCGAAGCGGGGCCAACTAATGAAAAACTGTTTTTT. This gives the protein CASRREAGPTNEKLFF.